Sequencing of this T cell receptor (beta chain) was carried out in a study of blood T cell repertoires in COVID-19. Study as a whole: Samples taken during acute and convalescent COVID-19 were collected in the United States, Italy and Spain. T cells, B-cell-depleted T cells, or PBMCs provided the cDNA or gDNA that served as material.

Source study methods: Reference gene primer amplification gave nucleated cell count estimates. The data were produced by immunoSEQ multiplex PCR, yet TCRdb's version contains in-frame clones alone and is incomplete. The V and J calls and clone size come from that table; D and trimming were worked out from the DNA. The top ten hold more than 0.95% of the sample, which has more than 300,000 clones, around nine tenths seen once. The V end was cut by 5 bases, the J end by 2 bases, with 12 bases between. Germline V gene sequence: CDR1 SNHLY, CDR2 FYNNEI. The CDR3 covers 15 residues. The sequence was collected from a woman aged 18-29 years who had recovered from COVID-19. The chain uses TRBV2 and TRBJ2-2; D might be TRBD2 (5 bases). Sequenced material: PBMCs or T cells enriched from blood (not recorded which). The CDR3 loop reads CASSLDGGNTGELFF. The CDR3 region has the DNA TGTGCCAGCAGTTTGGACGGAGGTAACACCGGGGAGCTGTTTTTT.